These T cell receptor beta chains were read from a single sample in a study of blood T cell repertoires in COVID-19. Profiling relied on immunoSEQ multiplex PCR, and the TCRdb table lists in-frame clones only, not all of them. The table records under 350,000 clones, about 88% of them present only once. The sample consisted of peripheral blood. The source of these receptors is a man between 18 and 29 years old with active or convalescent COVID-19. Each CDR3 is given with its conserved first and last residue. The D gene is left open where the match is weak. Clone size appears in some rows only: once, few, many, or a class for an expanded clone.

len	j_gene	v_gene	d_gene	abundance	CDR3nt	CDR3aa
18	TRBJ2-1	TRBV5-1	TRBD2	NA	TGCGCCAGCAGGAACACCGGGACTAGGTCAACCCGGGTGGGGGAGCAGTTCTTC	CASRNTGTRSTRVGEQFF
13	TRBJ1-1	TRBV10-1	NA	NA	TGCGCCAGCAGTGAGTCCGTCTCGGCTGAAGCTTTCTTT	CASSESVSAEAFF
18	TRBJ2-1	TRBV4-3	NA	NA	TGCGCCAGCAGCCAAGTAGGTTTAGCTGAAAGCTCCTACAATGAGCAGTTCTTC	CASSQVGLAESSYNEQFF
15	TRBJ1-1	TRBV5-6	NA	NA	TGTGCCAGCAGCTTGGGGTACTTCGGGAACACTGAAGCTTTCTTT	CASSLGYFGNTEAFF
16	TRBJ2-5	TRBV4-2	TRBD2	few	TGTGCCAGCAGCTACAACCTAAGGACTAGCGGAGAGACCCAGTACTTC	CASSYNLRTSGETQYF
15	TRBJ2-1	TRBV10-3	TRBD1	NA	TGTGCCATCAGTGACTGGACAGGGGGGTGGGATGAGCAGTTCTTC	CAISDWTGGWDEQFF
14	TRBJ1-1	TRBV9	NA	NA	TGTGCCAGCAGCGTAGGCGGTTCTCCCGGAGAAGCTTTCTTT	CASSVGGSPGEAFF
14	TRBJ1-4	TRBV28	TRBD1	NA	TGTGCCAGCAGTAAATTGGACAGGGATGAAAAACTGTTTTTT	CASSKLDRDEKLFF
13	TRBJ1-5	TRBV30	NA	once	TGTGCCTGGAGTGACAGGGATGATCAGCCCCAGCATTTT	CAWSDRDDQPQHF
13	TRBJ1-2	TRBV30	TRBD1	NA	TGTGCCTGGAGTTACAGGGGGGGCTATGGCTACACCTTC	CAWSYRGGYGYTF